These 10 T cell receptor beta chains were all obtained from the same sample, sequenced in a study of patients and donors after allogeneic stem cell transplantation. Via MiXCR, TCRdb re-called the RT-PCR reads, giving one row per CDR3 protein. Counted here are about 3,000 distinct CDR3 sequences, 5% to 6.5% occurring once; the ten biggest clones make up about 14%. The sample comprised blood, either unsorted or a sorted T cell fraction (not recorded which). All receptors come from a human donor who was either an allogeneic HSCT recipient or a stem cell or donor lymphocyte infusion donor (not recorded which). It is not recorded whose cells these are; they may come from a transplant donor.

The CDR3 region has the DNA TGCAGCGTTAGAAAATCCGGGACAGGGACCGGGGAGCTGTTTTTT. Translating gives CSVRKSGTGTGELFF. V is TRBV29-1 and J is TRBJ2-2, with 9 bases lining up with TRBD1. V was clipped by 5 bases and J by 5 bases; unmatched bases: 9. CDR3 size: 15 residues. Germline V gives CDR1 SQVTM, CDR2 ANQGSEA.

The chain recombines TRBV5-8 with TRBJ2-1; D might be TRBD2 (5 bases). CDR3 size: 12 residues. From germline, CDR1 is SGHTS and CDR2 YDEGEE. Trimming removed 4 bases at V and 7 bases at J, with 9 bases between. Written as DNA, the CDR3 is TGTGCCAGCAGCGACGGCGGGAATGAGCAGTTCTTC. Translated: CASSDGGNEQFF. The full variable domain, with the rest looked up from reference TRBV5-8 and TRBJ2-1, is EAGVTQSPTHLIKTRGQQATLRCSPISGHTSVYWYQQALGLGLQFLLWYDEGEERNRGNFPPRFSGRQFPNYSSELNVNALELEDSALYLCASSDGGNEQFFGPGTRLTVL.

In its sample, this clonotype ranks as medium-sized. The CDR3 spells CASRNNGGKALTF. DNA for the CDR3: TGTGCCAGCCGGAATAACGGGGGTAAGGCCCTGACTTTC. The rearrangement uses TRBV27 and TRBJ2-6; the D gene is possibly TRBD2 (6 bases). Trimming left V 8 bases short and J 15 bases short, with 20 bases between. Germline loops: CDR1 MNHEY, CDR2 SMNVEV (reference sequence). This CDR3 has 13 amino acids.

This clonotype is judged medium-sized. This rearrangement joins TRBV7-2 to TRBJ2-1, with 8 bases that match TRBD2. The CDR3 length is 15 residues. The germline CDR1 and CDR2 sequences are SGHTA and FQGNSA. V lost 6 bases and J lost 0; bases outside the gene matches: 4. This chain's CDR3 is CASRPGTSSYNEQFF. The CDR3 coding sequence is TGTGCCAGCAGGCCCGGGACTAGCTCCTACAATGAGCAGTTCTTC. Based on the CDR3 plus reference TRBV7-2 and TRBJ2-1, the full variable domain is GAGVSQSPSNKVTEKGKDVELRCDPISGHTALYWYRQSLGQGLEFLIYFQGNSAPDKSGLPSDRFSAERTGGSVSTLTIQRTQQEDSAVYLCASRPGTSSYNEQFFGPGTRLTVL.

This clonotype appeared a few times. This sequence joins TRBV4-2 and TRBJ2-7; D is tentatively TRBD1 or TRBD2 (5 bases each). The germline V gene encodes CDR1 LGHNA and CDR2 YNFKEQ. The CDR3 sequence is 16 residues long. Trimming stripped 3 bases from V and 2 bases from J, with 17 bases between. This CDR3 is CASSQPGPIPTYEQYF. In nucleotides, the CDR3 is TGTGCCAGCAGCCAGCCGGGACCGATACCGACCTACGAGCAGTACTTC.

This chain connects TRBV6-1 to TRBJ1-4; the D is unclear. Germline V CDR1 and CDR2: MNHNS, SASEGT. The V gene lost 2 bases and the J gene lost 9 bases, with 7 bases spanning the gap. The length of the CDR3 is 12 residues. The CDR3 spells CASSERQQKLFF. CDR3 bases: TGTGCCAGCAGTGAAAGGCAGCAAAAACTGTTTTTT.

In its sample, this clonotype ranks as medium-sized. The V call is TRBV7-2, the J call TRBJ2-5, with 8 bases lining up with TRBD2. The V gene end was trimmed by 0 bases and the J gene end by 5 bases; junction bases not matched to a gene: 2. The CDR3 has 14 residues. The germline gives CDR1 SGHTA, CDR2 FQGNSA. The DNA of the CDR3 is TGTGCCAGCAGCTTAGCGGGACTAGGGGAGACCCAGTACTTC. Translation: CASSLAGLGETQYF.

This clonotype has only a few counts. The rearrangement joins TRBV7-2 to TRBJ2-5; TRBD2 is a possible D gene (5 bases). V was trimmed by 5 bases and J by 4 bases, leaving 11 bases between them. The CDR3 covers 13 residues. Per germline, CDR1 SGHTA and CDR2 FQGNSA. The CDR3 region is CASSLNSGETQYF. CDR3 bases: TGTGCCAGCAGCCTAAACAGCGGAGAGACCCAGTACTTC.

There are a few counts of this clonotype. The rearrangement links TRBV30 to TRBJ1-2; D unresolved. The CDR3 consists of 13 residues. Per the germline V gene, CDR1 is GTSNPN and CDR2 is SVGIG (reference sequence). Trimming took off 4 bases at V and 4 bases at J, with 13 bases between the two ends. CDR3 in DNA: TGTGCCTGGACCGGATATGCGGTCTATGGCTACACCTTC. Its protein is CAWTGYAVYGYTF.

The sample holds a few counts of this clonotype. The chain links TRBV18 to TRBJ1-1; 12 bases are shared with TRBD1. This CDR3 contains 16 residues. The junction had 8 bases not matched to a gene; V was cut back by 5 bases and J by 4 bases. CDR1 and CDR2 (germline): KGHSH, LQKENI. CDR3 residues: CASSNSGTGGGTEAFF. The CDR3 DNA follows: TGTGCCAGCTCAAACTCCGGGACAGGGGGCGGCACTGAAGCTTTCTTT.